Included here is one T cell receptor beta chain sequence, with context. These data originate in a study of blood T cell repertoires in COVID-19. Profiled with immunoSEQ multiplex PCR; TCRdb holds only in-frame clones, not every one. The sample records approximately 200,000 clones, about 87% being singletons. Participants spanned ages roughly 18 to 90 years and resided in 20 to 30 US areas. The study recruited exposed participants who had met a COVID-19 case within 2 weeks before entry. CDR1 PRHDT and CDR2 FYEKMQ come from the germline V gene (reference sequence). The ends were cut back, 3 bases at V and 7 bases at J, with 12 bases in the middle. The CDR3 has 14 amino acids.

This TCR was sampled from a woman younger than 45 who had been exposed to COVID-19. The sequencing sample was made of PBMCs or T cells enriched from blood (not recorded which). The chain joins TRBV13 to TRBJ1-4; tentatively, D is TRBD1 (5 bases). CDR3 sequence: CASSLWGDGEKLFF. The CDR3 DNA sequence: TGTGCCAGCAGCTTGTGGGGGGACGGTGAAAAACTGTTTTTT.